The text below deals with one T cell receptor beta chain. Per the study methods: Amplification from reference gene primers served as the basis for estimated nucleated cell counts. Assay used: immunoSEQ multiplex PCR; TCRdb lists only in-frame clones, some missing. V and J calls plus clone size are reproduced from that table; the DNA served to infer D and trimming. The sample has roughly 150,000 clones, more than 80% seen once. This specimen comes from a study of blood T cell repertoires in COVID-19. Study background: Sample material is recorded as cDNA or gDNA derived from T cells, B-cell-depleted T cells, or PBMCs.

The germline gives CDR1 SGHRS, CDR2 YFSETQ. There are 14 residues in the CDR3. V was trimmed by 5 bases and J by 2 bases, leaving 13 bases between them. This clonotype was sampled from a man in his sixties with acute or convalescent COVID-19. The chain uses TRBV5-1 and TRBJ1-1; D call uncertain. Specimen: peripheral blood. Here the CDR3 DNA reads TGCGCCAGCAGGTCAGGACTGAAAAACACTGAAGCTTTCTTT. It is translated as CASRSGLKNTEAFF.